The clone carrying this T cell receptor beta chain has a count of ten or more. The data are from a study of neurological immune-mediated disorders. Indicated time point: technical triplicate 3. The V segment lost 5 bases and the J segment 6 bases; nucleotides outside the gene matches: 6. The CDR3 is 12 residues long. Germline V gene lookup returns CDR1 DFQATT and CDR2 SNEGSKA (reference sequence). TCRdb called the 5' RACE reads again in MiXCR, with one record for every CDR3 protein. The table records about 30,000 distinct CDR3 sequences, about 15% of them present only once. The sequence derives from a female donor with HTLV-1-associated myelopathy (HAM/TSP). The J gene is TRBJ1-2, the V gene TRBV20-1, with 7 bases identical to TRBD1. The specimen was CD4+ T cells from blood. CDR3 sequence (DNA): TGCAGTGCTGCGACAGGGTCCCATGGCTACACCTTC. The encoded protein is CSAATGSHGYTF.